These 13 T cell receptor beta chains originate from one sample sequenced in a study of blood T cell repertoires in COVID-19. Sequenced by immunoSEQ multiplex PCR; TCRdb stores in-frame clones only, minus some. Among about 240,000 clones listed, around 90% were seen once. The source material was peripheral blood. The receptor source for this set is a woman between 65 and 79 years old with active or convalescent COVID-19.

The rearrangement joins TRBV15 to TRBJ2-6, with D uncertain. Germline assignment: CDR1 LNHNV and CDR2 YYDKDF (reference sequence). V dropped 3 bases and J dropped 0 bases, with 6 bases sitting between them. The CDR3 contains 15 residues. In DNA, the CDR3 is TGTGCCACCAGCAGCCGGAGCTCTGGGGCCAACGTCCTGACTTTC. Translation gives CATSSRSSGANVLTF. Variable domain in full (rest from reference TRBV15 and TRBJ2-6): DAMVIQNPRYQVTQFGKPVTLSCSQTLNHNVMYWYQQKSSQAPKLLFHYYDKDFNNEADTPDNFQSRRPNTSFCFLDIRSPGLGDTAMYLCATSSRSSGANVLTFGAGSRLTVL.

This clone appeared once. The chain carries TRBV5-5 and TRBJ2-7, with 7 bases aligning to TRBD1. This CDR3 region has 15 residues. V shed 4 bases, J shed 2 bases, and the junction held 9 bases outside the gene matches. Germline V gene lookup returns CDR1 SGHKS and CDR2 YYEKEE (reference sequence). The CDR3 coding sequence is TGTGCCAGCAGCCGGGCTCCCGGGACAGCCTACGAGCAGTACTTC. It is translated as CASSRAPGTAYEQYF. The whole variable domain, filled in from reference TRBV5-5 and TRBJ2-7, reads DAGVTQSPTHLIKTRGQQVTLRCSPISGHKSVSWYQQVLGQGPQFIFQYYEKEERGRGNFPDRFSARQFPNYSSELNVNALLLGDSALYLCASSRAPGTAYEQYFGPGTRLTVT.

The V gene is TRBV11-3, the J gene TRBJ2-7; possible D gene TRBD2, 6 bases. The CDR3 runs to 13 residues. V gave up 0 bases and J gave up 10 bases, with 13 bases separating them. From germline, CDR1 is SGHNT and CDR2 YENEEA. In DNA, the CDR3 is TGTGCCAGCAGCTTAGACCTGGGGGGTCGACAGTACTTC. Its translation: CASSLDLGGRQYF. Full variable domain (rest looked up from reference TRBV11-3 and TRBJ2-7): EAGVVQSPRYKIIEKKQPVAFWCNPISGHNTLYWYLQNLGQGPELLIRYENEEAVDDSQLPKDRFSAERLKGVDSTLKIQPAELGDSAVYLCASSLDLGGRQYFGPGTRLTVT.

The J gene is TRBJ1-2, the V gene TRBV12-5; D gene ambiguous. This CDR3 comprises 12 residues. Trimming removed 5 bases at V and 4 bases at J, with 8 bases between. CDR1 LGHNT and CDR2 FRNRAP come from the germline V gene. Here the CDR3 reads CASGDTGYGYTF. In DNA form, the CDR3 reads TGTGCTAGTGGTGATACGGGCTATGGCTACACCTTC.

The V gene is TRBV3-1 (or the pseudogene TRBV3-2), the J gene TRBJ2-1; tentative D call: TRBD2 (10 bases). CDR3 size: 19 residues. V was cut by 4 bases and J by 3 bases, with 25 bases left in between. CDR1 and CDR2 from the germline V gene are LGHDT and YNNKEL (reference sequence). CDR3 in amino acids: CASSLRTGVLAGGYNEQFF. CDR3 in DNA: TGTGCCAGCAGCCTTAGGACAGGGGTCTTAGCGGGGGGCTACAATGAGCAGTTCTTC.

This clone came up once. CDR3 sequence: CASSPGQGVNQPQHF. CDR3 DNA: TGTGCCAGCTCACCGGGACAGGGAGTAAATCAGCCCCAGCATTTT. This rearrangement joins TRBV18 to TRBJ1-5, with 9 nucleotides matching TRBD1. V trimming: 3 bases; J trimming: 4 bases; junction bases outside the gene matches: 4. Per the germline V gene, CDR1 is KGHSH and CDR2 is LQKENI. The CDR3 totals 15 residues.

J is TRBJ1-2 and V is TRBV7-2; D gene ambiguous. Germline V CDR1 and CDR2: SGHTA, FQGNSA. Between the trimmed V and J ends, which lost 5 bases and 8 bases, there was a span of 18 bases. The CDR3 has 14 amino acids. The CDR3 nucleotides are TGTGCCAGCAGCACCAAGAGGCGGCGTTGGGGCTACACCTTC. Protein: CASSTKRRRWGYTF.

The V call is TRBV3-1 (or the pseudogene TRBV3-2), the J call TRBJ1-3; 12 bases match TRBD1. The CDR3 consists of 17 residues. The V and J ends lost 0 bases and 7 bases, in that order; junction bases with no gene match: 7. Germline-derived CDR1 and CDR2 are LGHDT and YNNKEL (reference sequence). The CDR3 sequence: CASSQDWQGQGANTIYF. The CDR3 DNA sequence: TGTGCCAGCAGCCAAGATTGGCAGGGACAGGGGGCTAACACCATATATTTT.

The gene calls are TRBV29-1 and TRBJ2-1; TRBD1 matches at 11 bases. Germline V CDR1 and CDR2: SQVTM, ANQGSEA. With V trimmed by 6 bases and J by 11 bases, 18 bases remained unmatched. The CDR3 is made up of 16 amino acids. The CDR3 here is CSVGGDRGEWAKKQFF. CDR3 bases: TGCAGCGTCGGTGGGGACAGGGGGGAATGGGCAAAGAAGCAGTTCTTC.

The chain uses TRBV2 and TRBJ1-2; TRBD1 might be the D (6 bases). The CDR3 sequence is 14 residues long. Germline V CDR1 and CDR2: SNHLY, FYNNEI. V was shortened by 8 bases and J by 4 bases, with 17 bases between the two germline ends. The CDR3 loop reads CASGRTALSYGYTF. The CDR3 bases are TGTGCCAGCGGCCGGACAGCCCTCTCCTATGGCTACACCTTC.

This clone showed up just once. The V gene is TRBV6-4, the J gene TRBJ1-1; perhaps TRBD1 as D (6 bases). Germline V lookup: CDR1 MRHNA, CDR2 SNTAGT. The CDR3 is 13 residues long. Trimming shortened V by 4 bases and J by 6 bases, and 12 bases separated the two germline ends. CDR3 protein: CASSGGPGAEAFF. DNA of the CDR3: TGTGCCAGCAGTGGCGGTCCAGGGGCTGAAGCTTTCTTT.

The chain employs TRBV19 and TRBJ1-2, with 8 nucleotides matching TRBD1. This CDR3 has 15 residues. Germline V gene sequence: CDR1 LNHDA, CDR2 SQIVND (reference sequence). The junction had 9 bases not matched to a gene; V was cut back by 5 bases and J by 4 bases. DNA for the CDR3: TGTGCCAGTAGTTCGGTGGCAGGGGGCAGCTATGGCTACACCTTC. This codes for CASSSVAGGSYGYTF.

V is TRBV3-1 (or the pseudogene TRBV3-2) and J is TRBJ1-3; D ambiguous. Germline CDR1 reads LGHDT; CDR2 reads YNNKEL (reference sequence). The CDR3 consists of 16 residues. V was pared by 6 bases and J by 0 bases, with 15 bases between. This chain's CDR3 is CASSSLVGLSGNTIYF. CDR3 sequence (DNA): TGTGCCAGCAGTTCTCTTGTTGGGCTCTCTGGAAACACCATATATTTT.